One sample yielded the 22 T cell receptor beta chains listed below, sequenced in a study of blood T cell repertoires in COVID-19. Clones were read by immunoSEQ multiplex PCR, and TCRdb kept only the in-frame ones, dropping some. The sample has approximately 180,000 clones; 88% are singletons. Sequenced material: peripheral blood. These receptors all come from a human donor in a cohort sampled during active COVID-19.

CDR3 in DNA: TGTGCCTGGAGTGTGGGGCTTGGGGCCAACGTCCTGACTTTC. It encodes CAWSVGLGANVLTF. The V call is TRBV30, the J call TRBJ2-6; D is perhaps TRBD1 (5 bases). Trimming removed 0 bases at V and 3 bases at J, with 6 bases between. The germline V gene encodes CDR1 GTSNPN and CDR2 SVGIG (reference sequence). The CDR3 runs to 14 residues.

CDR3 residues: CASTIGLAGDTQYF. For the CDR3, the DNA is TGTGCCAGCACTATAGGACTAGCGGGGGATACGCAGTATTTT. The chain joins TRBV6-5 to TRBJ2-3; 12 positions match TRBD2. J gave up 6 bases and V 7 bases, and 5 bases lay outside the gene matches. The CDR3 covers 14 residues. Per the germline V gene, CDR1 is MNHEY and CDR2 is SVGAGI.

As to this clone: Other DNA sequences in the sample encode the same CDR3. The chain couples TRBV10-3 to TRBJ2-7, with 8 nucleotides matching TRBD1. Germline CDR1 ENHRY, CDR2 SYGVKD. J gave up 4 bases and V 6 bases, and 5 bases lay outside the gene matches. This CDR3 spans 13 amino acids. The chain's CDR3 is CAISAGGGYEQYF. For the CDR3, the DNA is TGTGCCATCAGCGCAGGGGGCGGGTACGAGCAGTACTTC.

This sequence joins TRBV7-2 and TRBJ2-7, with 11 bases fitting TRBD2. This CDR3 spans 14 amino acids. The V gene's germline CDR1 is SGHTA and CDR2 FQGNSA. Trimming took 5 bases from V and 3 from J; bases not matched to a gene: 3. This CDR3 is CASSPTSGIYEQYF. DNA for the CDR3: TGTGCCAGCAGCCCGACTAGCGGGATCTACGAGCAGTACTTC.

CDR3 bases: TGTGCCAGCAGCCCCACCTCGCGGGGGTCTACCTACGAGCAGTACTTC. Translated: CASSPTSRGSTYEQYF. This chain joins TRBV9 and TRBJ2-7; TRBD2 aligns across 7 bases. V was clipped by 4 bases and J by 2 bases; unmatched bases: 12. The CDR3 is made up of 16 amino acids. Germline V CDR1 and CDR2: SGDLS, YYNGEE.

The chain uses TRBV5-6 and TRBJ2-5; 16 positions agree with TRBD2. V lost 1 base, J lost 4 bases, and 10 bases stayed unmatched. The length of the CDR3 is 19 residues. The germline gives CDR1 SGHDT, CDR2 YYEEEE. The CDR3 loop reads CASSLSLGLAGGPRETQYF. The CDR3 nucleotides are TGTGCCAGCAGCTTGTCGCTGGGACTAGCGGGGGGGCCACGAGAGACCCAGTACTTC.

The V gene is TRBV18, the J gene TRBJ1-5, with D possibly being TRBD1 (6 bases). The CDR3 runs 15 residues. The V and J ends lost 9 bases and 3 bases respectively, with 18 bases between them. The germline gives CDR1 KGHSH, CDR2 LQKENI. CDR3 sequence: CASSLRTDHNQPQHF. In DNA form, the CDR3 reads TGTGCCAGTTCCCTCCGGACAGATCACAATCAGCCCCAGCATTTT.

This chain uses TRBV6-6 with TRBJ1-2; 7 bases are shared with TRBD1. This CDR3 has 12 residues. With 5 bases clipped from V and 5 bases from J, the junction kept 2 bases outside the gene matches. The germline CDR1 and CDR2 sequences are MNHNY and SVGAGI (reference sequence). The CDR3 loop reads CASSDRDYGYTF. CDR3 sequence (DNA): TGTGCCAGCAGTGACAGGGATTATGGCTACACCTTC.

The chain couples TRBV10-1 to TRBJ1-1; D is unclear. The CDR3 contains 16 residues. From germline, CDR1 is WNHNN and CDR2 SYGVQD (reference sequence). Between the trimmed V and J ends, which lost 5 bases and 4 bases, there was a span of 20 bases. The CDR3, as DNA: TGCGCCAGCAGTCTCCCGCGGAGTAACTTGAGCACTGAAGCTTTCTTT. Protein: CASSLPRSNLSTEAFF.

The chain links TRBV18 to TRBJ2-7; tentatively, D is TRBD1 (6 bases). The CDR3 has 15 amino acids. In germline, CDR1 is KGHSH, CDR2 LQKENI. The V gene lost 1 base and the J gene lost 5 bases, with 15 bases spanning the gap. This CDR3 reads CASSPLPAGANEQYF. The CDR3 region has the DNA TGTGCCAGCTCACCACTACCGGCAGGGGCTAACGAGCAGTACTTC.

This clone was observed a few times. The V and J genes are TRBV4-3 and TRBJ1-3; possibly TRBD1 for D (5 bases). The V end was cut by 0 bases, the J end by 0 bases, with 12 bases between. The CDR3 spans 17 residues. The V gene's germline CDR1 is LGHNA and CDR2 YSLEER. In DNA form, the CDR3 reads TGCGCCAGCAGCCAAGAGCCTACAGGATTCTCTGGAAACACCATATATTTT. It is translated as CASSQEPTGFSGNTIYF.

The chain joins TRBV9 to TRBJ1-4; the D gene is possibly TRBD1 (6 bases). V shed 5 bases and J shed 7 bases, with 18 bases lying between them. The CDR3 totals 15 residues. The germline gives CDR1 SGDLS, CDR2 YYNGEE. The CDR3 DNA sequence: TGTGCCAGCAGTCCTGAGACAGGAAGAACTGAAAAACTGTTTTTT. This encodes CASSPETGRTEKLFF.

CDR3 amino acids: CASSSEGQANTEAFF. The CDR3 nucleotides are TGCGCCAGCAGCTCCGAAGGACAGGCTAACACTGAAGCTTTCTTT. The chain combines TRBV5-1 with TRBJ1-1, with 7 nucleotides matching TRBD1. This CDR3 has 15 residues. The V segment lost 3 bases and the J segment 2 bases; nucleotides outside the gene matches: 7. Germline loops: CDR1 SGHRS, CDR2 YFSETQ. The full variable domain, completed using reference TRBV5-1 and TRBJ1-1, is KAGVTQTPRYLIKTRGQQVTLSCSPISGHRSVSWYQQTPGQGLQFLFEYFSETQRNKGNFPGRFSGRQFSNSRSEMNVSTLELGDSALYLCASSSEGQANTEAFFGQGTRLTVV.

J is TRBJ1-2 and V is TRBV7-6, with D possibly TRBD1 on 5 matching bases. There are 13 residues in the CDR3. Germline V gives CDR1 SGHVS, CDR2 FNYEAQ. Trimming left V 1 base short and J 7 bases short, with 10 bases between. The CDR3 reads CASSLGQGAGYTF. The CDR3 DNA is TGTGCCAGCAGCTTAGGGCAGGGCGCTGGCTACACCTTC.

The chain carries TRBV3-1 (or the pseudogene TRBV3-2) and TRBJ2-1, with a tentative D call TRBD2 (6 bases). Trimming removed 1 base from V and 9 bases from J, with 7 bases in between. The CDR3 totals 12 residues. Germline CDR1 reads LGHDT; CDR2 reads YNNKEL (reference sequence). The CDR3 reads CASSQVRGEQFF. Here the CDR3 DNA reads TGTGCCAGCAGCCAAGTGCGGGGTGAGCAGTTCTTC.

CDR3 sequence (DNA): TGTGCCAGCAGCTTGGAGGTTAGCGGGAGCTGGGAGCAGTACTTC. As protein: CASSLEVSGSWEQYF. The rearrangement uses TRBV5-5 and TRBJ2-7, with 9 positions matching TRBD2. Germline CDR1 is SGHKS and CDR2 is YYEKEE (reference sequence). CDR3 length: 15 amino acids. Trimming took 0 bases from V and 7 from J; bases not matched to a gene: 8. The full variable domain, completed using reference TRBV5-5 and TRBJ2-7, is DAGVTQSPTHLIKTRGQQVTLRCSPISGHKSVSWYQQVLGQGPQFIFQYYEKEERGRGNFPDRFSARQFPNYSSELNVNALLLGDSALYLCASSLEVSGSWEQYFGPGTRLTVT.

A note on this clone: This sample includes further DNA sequences coding for the same CDR3. V gene TRBV5-1 combines with J gene TRBJ1-3; tentatively, D is TRBD1 (5 bases). The germline V gene has CDR1 SGHRS and CDR2 YFSETQ. With 3 bases removed from V and 0 bases from J, the gap between germline ends came to 16 bases. The CDR3 has 17 residues. CDR3 amino acids: CASSSGRGENSGNTIYF. DNA of the CDR3: TGCGCCAGCAGCTCGGGGCGGGGGGAAAACTCTGGAAACACCATATATTTT.

The rearrangement links TRBV9 to TRBJ1-1; D uncertain. Germline assignment: CDR1 SGDLS and CDR2 YYNGEE. V was clipped by 3 bases and J by 1 base, with 10 bases between them. The CDR3 has 14 residues. The CDR3 DNA reads TGTGCCAGCAGCGAAGGCGGCGCGAACACTGAAGCTTTCTTT. This translates into CASSEGGANTEAFF.

The CDR3 spells CASSQDETGGALGYTF. CDR3 bases: TGCGCCAGCAGCCAAGATGAGACAGGGGGCGCGTTAGGCTACACCTTC. V gene TRBV4-3 combines with J gene TRBJ1-2; 10 bases match TRBD1. This CDR3 contains 16 residues. The J segment lost 8 bases and the V segment lost 0 bases, leaving 9 bases of the junction unmatched. CDR1 LGHNA and CDR2 YSLEER come from the germline V gene.

V and J are TRBV5-1 and TRBJ2-1; 10 bases match TRBD2. The CDR3 runs to 15 residues. Unmatched junction bases numbered 6, after V lost 4 bases and J lost 5 bases. The germline V gene encodes CDR1 SGHRS and CDR2 YFSETQ. CDR3 sequence: CASSRGLAPDNEQFF. The CDR3 region has the DNA TGCGCCAGCAGCAGGGGACTAGCGCCCGACAATGAGCAGTTCTTC.

The J gene is TRBJ1-1, the V gene TRBV7-2; 7 bases agree with TRBD1. The V and J ends lost 5 bases and 10 bases, in that order; junction bases with no gene match: 7. CDR1 and CDR2 from the germline V gene are SGHTA and FQGNSA. The CDR3 sequence is 12 residues long. CDR3 DNA sequence: TGTGCCAGCAGCATCGACAGGGTGGTAGCTTTCTTT. Translation: CASSIDRVVAFF.

The chain is built from TRBV6-5 and TRBJ2-7, with a tentative D call TRBD2 (6 bases). Between the trimmed V and J ends, which lost 6 bases and 9 bases, there was a span of 15 bases. This CDR3 comprises 12 residues. Germline V lookup: CDR1 MNHEY, CDR2 SVGAGI. Written as DNA, the CDR3 is TGTGCCAGCAGCTCTTCGGGGGTCGTGCAGTACTTC. Translation gives CASSSSGVVQYF.